The clone carrying this T cell receptor (beta chain) was seen just once. This sample is drawn from a study of blood T cell repertoires in COVID-19. Across the whole study: Sample material is recorded as cDNA or gDNA derived from T cells, B-cell-depleted T cells, or PBMCs.

This CDR3 comprises 17 residues. Germline loops: CDR1 SGHTA, CDR2 FQGNSA. Trimming cost V 5 bases and J 1 base; bases outside gene matches: 6. How the authors handled the data: Amplification from reference gene primers served as the basis for estimated nucleated cell counts. Sequencing used immunoSEQ multiplex PCR; TCRdb keeps in-frame clones, though not all of them. That table is the source of V, J and clone size, and D and trimming were worked out from the DNA. The sample holds some 140,000 clones, 85% to 90% seen once. Sequenced: peripheral blood. The gene calls are TRBV7-2 and TRBJ2-5, with 14 positions matching TRBD2. The clonotype originates from a man between 50 and 59 years old with active COVID-19. The CDR3 DNA sequence: TGTGCCAGCAGCCGCATGGGGACTAGCGGGGGCCAAGAGACCCAGTACTTC. Translation gives CASSRMGTSGGQETQYF.